This T cell receptor (beta chain) was observed in a study of blood T cell repertoires in COVID-19 (dated by TCRdb to between 2020 and 2021). Some background on the complete study: Collaborator samples came from the United States, Italy and Spain and covered acute and convalescent phases of COVID-19. Nearly every sample came with metadata listing a de-identified subject ID, COVID-19 status, age in years and sex. The samples were drawn from the first 160 participants of the ongoing ImmuneRACE study and from 950 to 1,500 subjects provided by 6 global collaborators. The repertoires were made available in a free public database intended to serve as a resource for research on the immune response to SARS-CoV-2. The prospective study material was composed of cDNA or gDNA derived from T cells, B-cell-depleted T cells, or PBMCs. Where HLA class I and class II types were available, the types were taken from metadata supplied by the sample provider, not from assay-based typing. The dataset comprised deeply sampled blood TCRbeta repertoires from subjects exposed to, actively infected with, or recovered from COVID-19.

TCRbeta CDR3 regions were amplified from genomic DNA using the immunoSEQ Assay, a bias-controlled multiplex PCR. Concerning the study's data processing: Nucleated cell counts per sample were estimated from amplification of reference gene primers within the assay. Sequence reads were collapsed and filtered to measure the absolute abundance of every unique TCRbeta CDR3 rearrangement. For each sample, productive Simpson clonality was calculated as the square root of Simpson's diversity index over productive rearrangements. TCRdb retrieved this table from immuneACCESS and kept in-frame rearrangements only. Not all clones are present; in checked studies, unresolved V genes account for under half, and no reason is known for the remainder. That table supplies the V and J calls and clone size; D and trimming were determined from the DNA. The sample contains about 54,000 clones, over 75% of them found a single time. The top ten clones comprise about 3.2% of the sample.

Each collaborating institution followed its own protocols to collect whole blood in K2EDTA tubes. Collaborator samples were shipped for TCRbeta analysis as frozen whole blood, isolated PBMCs, or DNA extracted from either sample type. Overall results and qualifications from the work: Clinical and demographic metadata were provided uncurated, with the amount varying by source and participant.

From the cysteine through the phenylalanine, the CDR3 covers 15 amino acids. The entry retains the CDR3 DNA only, 45 bases that are in frame from base 1. The CDR1 and CDR2 encoded by the germline V gene are SGHTA and FQGNSA. The V end loses 5 bases and the J end loses 3 bases, and a stretch of 15 bases separates them. About this clone: Its antigen target is currently unknown. It has no much larger one-base neighbor in the sample; base qualities were not kept.

The chain is encoded by TRBV7-2 joined to TRBJ2-3, with a weak D call of TRBD2 (6 bases match). This sequence was found in a human donor in a cohort sampled during active COVID-19. Source material: peripheral blood. CDR3 sequence: CASSAQTRWTDTQYF. The nucleotides read TGTGCCAGCAGCGCTCAGACTAGGTGGACAGATACGCAGTATTTT.